The source of this T cell receptor (beta chain) is a study of T cell changes during pregnancy in multiple sclerosis. Clones were read by immunoSEQ multiplex PCR, and TCRdb kept only the in-frame ones, dropping some. The profile shows about 49,000 clones, 80% to 95% of them singletons. The V gene's germline CDR1 is SGHRS and CDR2 YFSETQ. The ends lost 4 bases at V and 4 bases at J; junction bases unmatched: 13. This CDR3 has 17 amino acids. The sample in question was peripheral blood, obtained after pregnancy. The V and J genes are TRBV5-1 and TRBJ1-4, with 7 positions matching TRBD1. The clonotype comes from a female donor with multiple sclerosis, enrolled in a pregnancy study. This CDR3 reads CASSQDRPGQINEKLFF. In nucleotides, the CDR3 is TGCGCCAGCAGCCAGGACCGGCCGGGACAGATTAATGAAAAACTGTTTTTT.